A selection of T cell receptor beta chains follows, all from one sample in a study of blood T cells in healthy people across ages. TCRdb passed the 5' RACE reads through MiXCR, listing each CDR3 protein once. The table has approximately 770,000 distinct CDR3 sequences, roughly 64% seen once. Sequencing input: blood. The source is a young man in good health. CDR3s include the opening cysteine and the closing phenylalanine or tryptophan. The D gene is left open where the match is weak. Expanded clones get a size class; other rows say once, few or many, or leave the size out.

d_call,clone_size,j_call,v_call,cdr3_aa,cdr3_nt
.,.,TRBJ2-1,TRBV6-1,CASSEAPIEGVAFF,TGTGCCAGCAGTGAAGCGCCTATAGAAGGTGTGGCGTTCTTC
.,few,TRBJ2-2,TRBV29-1,CSVGRNTGELFF,TGCAGCGTTGGGCGGAACACCGGGGAGCTGTTTTTT
.,.,TRBJ2-5,TRBV11-2,CASSPSDYLAQYF,TGTGCCAGCAGCCCGTCGGACTACTTGGCCCAGTACTTC
.,.,TRBJ1-2,TRBV29-1,CSVEKGVPEGYTF,TGCAGCGTTGAAAAGGGGGTCCCCGAGGGCTACACCTTC
TRBD1,.,TRBJ1-6,TRBV11-2,CASRSPGQGAFDSPLHF,TGTGCCAGCAGATCCCCGGGGCAGGGGGCTTTCGATTCACCCCTCCACTTT
.,few,TRBJ2-3,TRBV21-1,CASSLQARASTDTQYF,TGTGCCAGCAGTCTTCAGGCGAGAGCTAGCACAGATACGCAGTATTTT
TRBD1,.,TRBJ2-7,TRBV27,CASSIWTGSDEQYF,TGTGCCAGCAGTATCTGGACAGGGTCGGACGAGCAGTACTTC
.,.,TRBJ1-1,TRBV29-1,CSVEASPNTEAFF,TGCAGCGTTGAAGCCAGTCCGAACACTGAAGCTTTCTTT
.,.,TRBJ2-3,TRBV6-5,CASSPNGQGRDTQYF,TGTGCCAGCAGCCCAAATGGTCAGGGCAGAGATACGCAGTATTTT
.,.,TRBJ1-2,TRBV3-1,CASSQDLAANYGYTF,TGTGCCAGCAGCCAAGATTTAGCAGCTAACTATGGCTACACCTTC
.,.,TRBJ2-5,TRBV28,CASSRADRPETQYF,TGTGCCAGCAGTCGTGCGGACAGACCGGAGACCCAGTACTTC
TRBD1,.,TRBJ1-1,TRBV11-2,CASSRTGANTEAFF,TGTGCCAGCAGCCGGACAGGGGCTAACACTGAAGCTTTCTTT
.,.,TRBJ2-7,TRBV24-1,CATSDFRGPSSYEQYF,TGTGCCACCAGTGATTTCCGGGGGCCAAGCTCCTACGAGCAGTACTTC
.,.,TRBJ2-5,TRBV21-1,CASSKATGTSGETQYF,TGTGCCAGCAGCAAAGCTACTGGGACTAGCGGGGAGACCCAGTACTTC
.,.,TRBJ2-1,TRBV10-3,CAISPRERDEQFF,TGTGCCATCAGTCCCAGGGAGCGCGATGAGCAGTTCTTC